The 27 T cell receptor beta chains below were found in one sample sequenced in a study of blood T cell repertoires in COVID-19. Assay: immunoSEQ multiplex PCR; the TCRdb copy retains only in-frame clones and omits some. The table has about 130,000 clones, roughly four fifths seen once; the top ten hold roughly 10%. Sequenced input: peripheral blood. These TCRs come from a man in his fifties or sixties with acute or convalescent COVID-19.

Remarks on this clone: A junction end diverges from the germline sequence, so it may reflect a read error. J is TRBJ1-5 and V is TRBV16; 8 nucleotides match TRBD1. The germline CDR1 and CDR2 sequences are KGHSY and FQNENV. The CDR3 has 15 residues. The CDR3 region has the DNA TGTGCCAGCAGCGAATCTGACAGGGGATATCAGCCCCAGCATTTT. Amino acid sequence: CASSESDRGYQPQHF.

This clone showed up just once. This rearrangement joins TRBV7-9 to TRBJ2-1, with D possibly being TRBD1 (6 bases). The length of the CDR3 is 14 residues. Trimming removed 2 bases at V and 5 bases at J, with 10 bases between. The germline CDR1 and CDR2 sequences are SEHNR and FQNEAQ (reference sequence). The CDR3 bases are TGTGCCAGCAGCTTATCGCAGGGGAACAATGAGCAGTTCTTC. Translation: CASSLSQGNNEQFF.

The genes are TRBV11-1 and TRBJ1-4; 7 nucleotides agree with TRBD1. J gave up 6 bases and V 5 bases, and 6 bases lay outside the gene matches. Germline V gene data show CDR1 as SGHAT and CDR2 as FQDESV (reference sequence). The CDR3 consists of 14 residues. In DNA, the CDR3 is TGTGCCAGCAGCCGCGACAGGGACTATGAAAAACTGTTTTTT. Encoded protein: CASSRDRDYEKLFF.

This clone came up once. The chain links TRBV19 to TRBJ2-1; 7 bases are shared with TRBD1. Germline lookup yields CDR1 LNHDA and CDR2 SQIVND (reference sequence). The CDR3 runs to 16 residues. The trim removed 5 bases at V and 5 bases at J, leaving 12 bases unmatched. The CDR3: CASSSSPPDRNNEQFF. CDR3 sequence (DNA): TGTGCCAGTAGTTCCTCTCCCCCGGACAGGAACAATGAGCAGTTCTTC.

This rearrangement joins TRBV3-1 (or the pseudogene TRBV3-2) to TRBJ2-1, with D maybe TRBD1 (5 bases). This CDR3 spans 17 amino acids. The germline V gene encodes CDR1 LGHDT and CDR2 YNNKEL (reference sequence). The ends were cut back, 1 base at V and 3 bases at J, with 16 bases in the middle. DNA for the CDR3: TGTGCCAGCAGCCAAGTCCGGGCTCACAGGCTCTACAATGAGCAGTTCTTC. Amino acids: CASSQVRAHRLYNEQFF.

The chain has TRBV9 and TRBJ2-7; 7 bases align to TRBD2. V was clipped by 4 bases and J by 4 bases; unmatched bases: 11. This CDR3 region has 15 residues. Looked up from germline, CDR1 is SGDLS and CDR2 is YYNGEE. In nucleotides, the CDR3 is TGTGCCAGCAGCCGCGGGGCGGGAGTCGATTACGAGCAGTACTTC. It codes for CASSRGAGVDYEQYF.

V and J are TRBV2 and TRBJ2-7, with TRBD2 identical over 11 bases. The J segment lost 2 bases and the V segment lost 4 bases, leaving 7 bases of the junction unmatched. The CDR3 loop spans 16 amino acids. The germline CDR1 and CDR2 sequences are SNHLY and FYNNEI. The CDR3: CASSAASGRLPYEQYF. DNA of the CDR3: TGTGCCAGCAGTGCCGCTAGCGGGAGGTTGCCCTACGAGCAGTACTTC.

This clone showed up just once. This chain connects TRBV18 to TRBJ2-1; 7 bases map to TRBD1. The germline gives CDR1 KGHSH, CDR2 LQKENI. The CDR3 extends over 15 amino acids. Trimming cost V 0 bases and J 14 bases; bases outside gene matches: 13. As DNA, the CDR3 is TGTGCCAGCTCACCACCGGGACAGTTTACACACGCGGAGTTCTTC. Its translation is CASSPPGQFTHAEFF.

This rearrangement joins TRBV10-1 to TRBJ1-1, with TRBD1 as a possible D gene (5 bases). The CDR3 has 14 residues. CDR1 is WNHNN, CDR2 SYGVQD, per germline (reference sequence). V lost 1 base and J lost 6, with 12 bases in between. The CDR3 DNA follows: TGCGCCAGCAGTGAGTTACAGGTCCCGGCTGAAGCTTTCTTT. It translates to CASSELQVPAEAFF.

V usage is TRBV19 and J usage is TRBJ2-1, with D perhaps matching TRBD2 (6 bases). Trimming stripped 4 bases from V and 6 bases from J, with 13 bases between. The CDR3 is made up of 14 amino acids. Germline assignment: CDR1 LNHDA and CDR2 SQIVND (reference sequence). The CDR3 bases are TGTGCCAGTAGTAAGGGACTCCTCACCAATGAGCAGTTCTTC. It translates to CASSKGLLTNEQFF.

V is TRBV24-1 and J is TRBJ1-6; TRBD1 agrees at 7 bases. The CDR3 has 16 residues. Trimming took 3 bases from V and 4 from J; bases not matched to a gene: 5. The germline gives CDR1 KGHDR, CDR2 SFDVKD. The CDR3 DNA sequence: TGTGCCACCAGTGATGGCCAGGGGGGATATAATTCACCCCTCCACTTT. Protein sequence: CATSDGQGGYNSPLHF.

The gene calls are TRBV10-3 and TRBJ2-3, with D uncertain. V lost 10 bases and J 0 bases, leaving 8 bases between the germline ends. CDR1 and CDR2 (germline): ENHRY, SYGVKD. CDR3 length: 12 amino acids. The CDR3 coding sequence is TGTGCCACCCAGACTAGCACAGATACGCAGTATTTT. As protein: CATQTSTDTQYF.

In DNA form, the CDR3 reads TGTGCCAGTAGTACCGGGAGCGGGAGGGCCTACAATGAGCAGTTCTTC. Translation: CASSTGSGRAYNEQFF. The chain combines TRBV19 with TRBJ2-1; 10 nucleotides align to TRBD2. Germline V lookup: CDR1 LNHDA, CDR2 SQIVND (reference sequence). This CDR3 has 16 amino acids. Trimming at V came to 4 bases and at J to 2 bases, leaving 5 bases not matched to a gene.

V is TRBV5-6 and J is TRBJ2-7; no firm D call. The V end lost 0 bases, the J end lost 0 bases, and 13 bases lay between the germline ends. CDR1 SGHDT and CDR2 YYEEEE come from the germline V gene. The CDR3 runs 16 residues. CDR3 bases: TGTGCCAGCAGCTTGGCCAATCAGATACCCTCCTACGAGCAGTACTTC. It translates to CASSLANQIPSYEQYF.

The chain has TRBV6-1 and TRBJ1-4, with D unclear. Germline CDR1 and CDR2: MNHNS and SASEGT. Trimming stripped 2 bases from V and 4 bases from J, with 8 bases between. The CDR3 runs 14 residues. The CDR3 sequence: CASSETRHNEKLFF. DNA for the CDR3: TGTGCCAGCAGTGAAACGCGACATAATGAAAAACTGTTTTTT.

Only one count was recorded for this clone. J is TRBJ2-5 and V is TRBV5-1; TRBD1 agrees at 9 bases. The V gene's germline CDR1 is SGHRS and CDR2 YFSETQ. CDR3 size: 16 residues. J gave up 1 base and V 3 bases, and 7 bases lay outside the gene matches. In nucleotides, the CDR3 is TGCGCCAGCAGCTCCCCGGGGACAGGGATCCAAGAGACCCAGTACTTC. It yields the protein CASSSPGTGIQETQYF.

This clone occurred many times. This chain links TRBV27 with TRBJ1-2, with TRBD1 as a possible D gene (5 bases). From germline, CDR1 is MNHEY and CDR2 SMNVEV (reference sequence). The CDR3 is 14 residues long. Trimming took off 2 bases at V and 7 bases at J, with 14 bases between the two ends. CDR3 sequence: CASSLGAGWGGYTF. In DNA, the CDR3 is TGTGCCAGCAGTTTAGGGGCAGGGTGGGGTGGCTACACCTTC.

This clone was counted once. A much larger clone is a single base away; this may be a read error. The chain combines TRBV5-1 with TRBJ1-3; D possibly corresponds to TRBD1 (6 bases). The CDR3 sequence is 14 residues long. Germline assignment: CDR1 SGHRS and CDR2 YFSETQ. V lost 1 base, J lost 4 bases, and 9 bases lay in between. The CDR3 loop is CASSLTGYGNTIYF. In DNA form, the CDR3 reads TGCGCCAGCAGCTTGACAGGGTACGGAAACACCATATATTTT.

This clone was observed a single time. The chain combines TRBV29-1 with TRBJ2-7; tentative D call: TRBD1 (5 bases). The CDR3 covers 15 residues. Trimming took 7 bases from V and 1 from J, leaving 20 bases between them. In germline, CDR1 is SQVTM, CDR2 ANQGSEA. The DNA of the CDR3 is TGCAGCGGGCACTTTTATACGCAGGGTTCCTACGAGCAGTACTTC. Translation: CSGHFYTQGSYEQYF.

The chain uses TRBV28 and TRBJ2-7; 7 bases map to TRBD1. V was clipped by 5 bases and J by 3 bases; unmatched bases: 25. This CDR3 is 20 amino acids long. In germline, CDR1 is MDHEN, CDR2 SYDVKM. This CDR3 is CASSQLDRTRPNFLLYEQYF. The CDR3, as DNA: TGTGCCAGCAGTCAGTTGGACAGGACGAGGCCCAATTTCCTTCTCTACGAGCAGTACTTC.

The CDR3 loop is CASSWGNRGLGEKLFF. For the CDR3, the DNA is TGTGCCAGCAGTTGGGGGAACAGGGGGTTAGGAGAAAAACTGTTTTTT. J is TRBJ1-4 and V is TRBV27, with 8 positions matching TRBD1. The CDR3 is 16 amino acids. Germline V gene data show CDR1 as MNHEY and CDR2 as SMNVEV (reference sequence). Unmatched junction bases numbered 12, after V lost 4 bases and J lost 8 bases.

The chain couples TRBV27 to TRBJ1-2; TRBD1 might be the D (5 bases). The V gene's germline CDR1 is MNHEY and CDR2 SMNVEV (reference sequence). The CDR3 length is 17 residues. V dropped 0 bases and J dropped 0 bases, with 14 bases sitting between them. The CDR3, as DNA: TGTGCCAGCAGTTTATCGGGACTGGGCAGTGCTAACTATGGCTACACCTTC. It encodes CASSLSGLGSANYGYTF.

This rearrangement joins TRBV7-8 to TRBJ2-5; perhaps TRBD2 as D (5 bases). The CDR3 loop spans 14 amino acids. The germline V and J ends were trimmed by 1 base and 5 bases, with 11 bases remaining between them. Germline CDR1 and CDR2: SGHVS and FQNEAQ. CDR3 DNA: TGTGCCAGCAGCTTAGGGCGGGCGTCGGAGACCCAGTACTTC. Its protein product is CASSLGRASETQYF.

The chain recombines TRBV12-3 or TRBV12-4 with TRBJ1-1; no clear D. The CDR3 has 11 amino acids. V was cut by 8 bases and J by 7 bases, with 11 bases left in between. The CDR3 nucleotides are TGTGCCAGCGATAAACCCGGTGAAGCTTTCTTT. This encodes CASDKPGEAFF.

The V and J genes are TRBV27 and TRBJ2-3; 9 bases align to TRBD1. This CDR3 comprises 17 residues. V was pared by 6 bases and J by 0 bases, with 10 bases of the junction left unmatched. Germline V gene lookup returns CDR1 MNHEY and CDR2 SMNVEV (reference sequence). CDR3 sequence (DNA): TGTGCCAGCAGAACCAGAGGGACAGGGCTTAGCACAGATACGCAGTATTTT. Translation gives CASRTRGTGLSTDTQYF.

The chain links TRBV27 to TRBJ1-5; 10 nucleotides agree with TRBD1. The CDR3 spans 14 residues. Germline V gene data show CDR1 as MNHEY and CDR2 as SMNVEV (reference sequence). V dropped 3 bases and J dropped 6; count of bases not matched to a gene: 2. Here the CDR3 DNA reads TGTGCCAGCAGTTTTCGACAGGGGGCTCAGCCCCAGCATTTT. This sequence encodes CASSFRQGAQPQHF.

The V call is TRBV6-5, the J call TRBJ1-1; 9 bases are a match to TRBD1. The CDR3 sequence is 13 residues long. Unmatched junction bases numbered 3, after V lost 5 bases and J lost 5 bases. Germline values: CDR1 MNHEY, CDR2 SVGAGI. The CDR3 here is CASSRDRATEAFF. The CDR3 nucleotides are TGTGCCAGCAGTCGGGACAGGGCTACTGAAGCTTTCTTT.